Shown below are 20 T cell receptor beta chains from a single sample sequenced in a study of blood T cell repertoires in COVID-19. TCRdb's table, derived via immunoSEQ multiplex PCR, lists solely in-frame clones and lacks some. The sample contains approximately 80,000 clones, approximately 89% of which appear only once. Sequenced material: peripheral blood. The receptors derive from an elderly woman with acute or convalescent COVID-19.

This sequence joins TRBV19 and TRBJ2-7; D is unclear. V lost 4 bases and J 1 base, leaving 8 bases between the germline ends. Germline V gives CDR1 LNHDA, CDR2 SQIVND (reference sequence). The CDR3 consists of 13 residues. In DNA, the CDR3 is TGTGCCAGTAGTAGCCAGGCTTCCTACGAGCAGTACTTC. It is translated as CASSSQASYEQYF.

The chain recombines TRBV5-1 with TRBJ2-7; 10 bases line up with TRBD2. This CDR3 region has 15 residues. Germline CDR1 reads SGHRS; CDR2 reads YFSETQ. Trimming cost V 3 bases and J 7 bases; bases outside gene matches: 10. CDR3 coding DNA: TGCGCCAGCAGCTCCAGGACTAGCGGAACAGAGGAGCAGTACTTC. Its protein is CASSSRTSGTEEQYF.

V and J are TRBV25-1 and TRBJ2-7, with TRBD1 identical over 8 bases. Germline V gene lookup returns CDR1 MGHDK and CDR2 SYGVNS. The CDR3 has 14 amino acids. V lost 3 bases to trimming and J lost 3 bases; unmatched junction nucleotides: 4. The DNA of the CDR3 is TGTGCCAGCAGTGACCGACAGGGGAGCTACGAGCAGTACTTC. It codes for CASSDRQGSYEQYF.

The chain recombines TRBV19 with TRBJ1-2, with D tentatively TRBD1 (6 bases). CDR3 length: 11 residues. Trimming cost V 8 bases and J 5 bases, with 9 bases left between them. Germline V gene lookup returns CDR1 LNHDA and CDR2 SQIVND (reference sequence). In nucleotides, the CDR3 is TGTGCCAGTGATCAGGGGTATGGCTACACCTTC. This translates into CASDQGYGYTF.

V usage is TRBV9 and J usage is TRBJ2-2, with unresolved D. The CDR3 extends over 14 amino acids. V lost 0 bases to trimming and J lost 5 bases, with 8 bases between them. CDR1 is SGDLS, CDR2 YYNGEE, per germline. The CDR3 loop reads CASSVAGATGELFF. The CDR3 bases are TGTGCCAGCAGCGTAGCCGGTGCGACCGGGGAGCTGTTTTTT.

The J gene is TRBJ1-2, the V gene TRBV5-6, with TRBD1 matching over 8 bases. The CDR3 contains 14 residues. V lost 0 bases to trimming and J lost 7 bases; unmatched junction nucleotides: 5. CDR1 SGHDT and CDR2 YYEEEE come from the germline V gene. CDR3 sequence (DNA): TGTGCCAGCAGCTTGGTCAGGGGGCGAGGTGGCTACACCTTC. This sequence encodes CASSLVRGRGGYTF.

A word on this clone: One end of the junction is discordant with germline, which a read error may explain. At the DNA level, this CDR3 is encoded by other sequences in the same sample as well. The rearrangement links TRBV11-3 to TRBJ2-3; no clear D. This CDR3 has 13 amino acids. CDR1 is SGHNT, CDR2 YENEEA, per germline. The CDR3 sequence: CASSLSSTDTQYF. DNA for the CDR3: TGTGCCAGTAGCTTATCTAGCACAGATACGCAGTATTTT.

The gene calls are TRBV10-2 and TRBJ2-7; TRBD2 matches at 12 bases. The CDR3 covers 15 residues. With 3 bases clipped from V and 2 bases from J, the junction kept 2 bases outside the gene matches. Germline assignment: CDR1 WSHSY and CDR2 SAAADI. In DNA, the CDR3 is TGCGCCAGCAGTGACCCTAGCGGGAGGGCCTACGAGCAGTACTTC. Amino acid sequence: CASSDPSGRAYEQYF.

This chain uses TRBV7-3 with TRBJ2-1, with TRBD2 matching over 8 bases. Germline CDR1 SGHTA, CDR2 FQGTGA. CDR3 length: 15 residues. Trimming removed 2 bases from V and 8 bases from J; junction bases left unmatched: 8. The CDR3 protein is CASSLVSGGADEQFF. The CDR3 DNA follows: TGTGCCAGCAGCTTAGTGTCCGGGGGGGCGGATGAGCAGTTCTTC. The complete variable domain, with remaining parts taken from reference TRBV7-3 and TRBJ2-1, reads GAGVSQTPSNKVTEKGKYVELRCDPISGHTALYWYRQSLGQGPEFLIYFQGTGAADDSGLPNDRFFAVRPEGSVSTLKIQRTERGDSAVYLCASSLVSGGADEQFFGPGTRLTVL.

This clone was observed once. V gene TRBV20-1 combines with J gene TRBJ2-1, with 8 bases that match TRBD2. The CDR3 has 14 amino acids. Germline CDR1 reads DFQATT; CDR2 reads SNEGSKA (reference sequence). V shed 3 bases and J 6 bases; nucleotides not matched to a gene: 7. DNA of the CDR3: TGCAGTGCTAGTCCAGGAGCGGGAGTCAATGAGCAGTTCTTC. Protein sequence: CSASPGAGVNEQFF.

The J gene is TRBJ1-4, the V gene TRBV9, with 7 bases matching TRBD1. CDR1 and CDR2 from the germline V gene are SGDLS and YYNGEE. This CDR3 is 14 amino acids long. J gave up 8 bases and V 4 bases, and 8 bases lay outside the gene matches. The CDR3 bases are TGTGCCAGCAGCTTAACAGGGGAGTGGGAAAAACTGTTTTTT. Translating gives CASSLTGEWEKLFF.

This clone was detected only once. The chain combines TRBV5-6 with TRBJ2-1, with 10 bases matching TRBD2. V lost 2 bases to trimming and J lost 1 base; unmatched junction nucleotides: 6. This CDR3 is built from 17 residues. Germline CDR1 reads SGHDT; CDR2 reads YYEEEE. Here the CDR3 reads CASSFPSGGSSYNEQFF. The CDR3 bases are TGTGCCAGCAGCTTTCCTAGCGGGGGTTCTTCCTACAATGAGCAGTTCTTC.

The CDR3 loop reads CASASAGQYNSPLHF. CDR3 DNA sequence: TGTGCCAGCGCCTCAGCGGGGCAATATAATTCACCCCTCCACTTT. V gene TRBV6-5 combines with J gene TRBJ1-6, with D possibly TRBD1 on 5 matching bases. CDR3 length: 15 amino acids. The germline gives CDR1 MNHEY, CDR2 SVGAGI. The V end lost 8 bases, the J end lost 4 bases, and 15 bases lay between the germline ends.

The rearrangement links TRBV3-1 (or the pseudogene TRBV3-2) to TRBJ2-6; possible D gene TRBD2, 6 bases. This CDR3 has 18 amino acids. V lost 1 base and J lost 0, with 13 bases in between. Germline CDR1 reads LGHDT; CDR2 reads YNNKEL (reference sequence). As DNA, the CDR3 is TGTGCCAGCAGCCAAGTAGGGGACTTATACTCTGGGGCCAACGTCCTGACTTTC. Amino acids: CASSQVGDLYSGANVLTF.

This sequence joins TRBV19 and TRBJ2-5, with 8 positions matching TRBD2. V lost 7 bases, J lost 4 bases, and 11 bases stayed unmatched. The CDR3 is 15 residues long. Looked up from germline, CDR1 is LNHDA and CDR2 is SQIVND (reference sequence). The CDR3 is CASTDRGGQAETQYF. The CDR3 nucleotides are TGTGCCAGTACCGACCGGGGGGGCCAGGCAGAGACCCAGTACTTC. The full variable domain, its missing parts supplied by reference TRBV19 and TRBJ2-5, is DGGITQSPKYLFRKEGQNVTLSCEQNLNHDAMYWYRQDPGQGLRLIYYSQIVNDFQKGDIAEGYSVSREKKESFPLTVTSAQKNPTAFYLCASTDRGGQAETQYFGPGTRLLVL.

The rearrangement joins TRBV6-5 to TRBJ1-1, with D unresolved. This CDR3 spans 15 amino acids. Trimming cost V 0 bases and J 0 bases, with 8 bases left between them. From germline, CDR1 is MNHEY and CDR2 SVGAGI. CDR3 in amino acids: CASSYSILMNTEAFF. CDR3 nucleotides: TGTGCCAGCAGTTACTCGATCCTAATGAACACTGAAGCTTTCTTT.

The rearrangement uses TRBV6-5 and TRBJ1-1, with D possibly matching TRBD1 (6 bases). The germline V gene encodes CDR1 MNHEY and CDR2 SVGAGI. Trimming took 6 bases from V and 1 from J, leaving 9 bases between them. The CDR3 has 13 residues. The CDR3 DNA reads TGTGCCAGCAGGCGGGGGGCGAACACTGAAGCTTTCTTT. It translates to CASRRGANTEAFF.

The sample holds one count of this clone. The chain couples TRBV29-1 to TRBJ1-2, with D unresolved. The V end was cut by 0 bases, the J end by 1 base, with 6 bases between. Germline V lookup: CDR1 SQVTM, CDR2 ANQGSEA. There are 13 residues in the CDR3. The CDR3 nucleotides read TGCAGCGTTGAAGACACTCGTAACTATGGCTACACCTTC. Amino acid sequence: CSVEDTRNYGYTF.

This chain joins TRBV3-1 (or the pseudogene TRBV3-2) and TRBJ2-7; 9 bases line up with TRBD1. Germline V lookup: CDR1 LGHDT, CDR2 YNNKEL (reference sequence). This CDR3 spans 17 amino acids. The J segment lost 2 bases and the V segment lost 1 base, leaving 9 bases of the junction unmatched. The CDR3 DNA follows: TGTGCCAGCAGCCAAGCTAGGACAGGGGATGTCACCTACGAGCAGTACTTC. Its protein product is CASSQARTGDVTYEQYF.

The rearrangement uses TRBV7-2 and TRBJ2-7, with D perhaps TRBD2 (5 bases). The CDR3 length is 13 residues. CDR1 is SGHTA, CDR2 FQGNSA, per germline. V was trimmed by 6 bases and J by 6 bases, leaving 15 bases between them. The CDR3 DNA reads TGTGCCAGCAGGAAAGGAGGATATTTCGAGCAGTACTTC. Encoded protein: CASRKGGYFEQYF.